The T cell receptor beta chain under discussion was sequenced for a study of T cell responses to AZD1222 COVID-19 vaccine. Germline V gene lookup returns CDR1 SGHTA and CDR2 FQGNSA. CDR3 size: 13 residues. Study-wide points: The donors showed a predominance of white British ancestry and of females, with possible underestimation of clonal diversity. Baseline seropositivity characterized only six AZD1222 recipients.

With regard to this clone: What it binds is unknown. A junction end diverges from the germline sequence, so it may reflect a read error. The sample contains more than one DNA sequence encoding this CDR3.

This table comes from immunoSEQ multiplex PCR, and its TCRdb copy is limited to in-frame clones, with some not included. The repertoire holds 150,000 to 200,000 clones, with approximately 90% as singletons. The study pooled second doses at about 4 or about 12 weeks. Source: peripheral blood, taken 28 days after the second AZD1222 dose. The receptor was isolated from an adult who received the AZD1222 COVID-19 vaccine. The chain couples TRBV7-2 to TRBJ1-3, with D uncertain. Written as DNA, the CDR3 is TGTGCCAGCAGTTTAGGGTCCGGAAACACCATATATTTT. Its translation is CASSLGSGNTIYF.